The 28 T cell receptor beta chains given below trace back to one sample, sequenced in a study of neoadjuvant anti-PD-1 for oral cavity cancer. Sequenced by immunoSEQ multiplex PCR; TCRdb stores in-frame clones only, minus some. The repertoire holds roughly 14,000 clones, with over 55% as singletons. Time point given: after neoadjuvant nivolumab, at surgical resection. The source was PBMCs, collected after nivolumab (anti-PD-1) treatment. The receptors were sampled from a person aged 35-80 years with oral cavity squamous cell carcinoma.

J is TRBJ2-7 and V is TRBV27, with 10 bases that match TRBD2. Germline values: CDR1 MNHEY, CDR2 SMNVEV (reference sequence). This CDR3 is 15 amino acids long. J lost 4 bases, V lost 2 bases, and 5 bases had no gene match. The CDR3 loop reads CASSLGRTSGYEQYF. The CDR3 DNA reads TGTGCCAGCAGTTTAGGACGGACTAGCGGTTACGAGCAGTACTTC.

This clone was recorded a few times. The chain links TRBV6-5 to TRBJ2-2; D is perhaps TRBD2 (5 bases). The germline V gene has CDR1 MNHEY and CDR2 SVGAGI. Deletions cut 8 bases from V and 4 bases from J, with 17 bases between. The CDR3 is made up of 15 amino acids. CDR3: CASSPGNEGTGELFF. DNA for the CDR3: TGTGCCAGCTCGCCTGGTAACGAGGGCACCGGGGAGCTGTTTTTT.

There are a few counts of this clone. The chain has TRBV10-3 and TRBJ2-1, with 8 bases identical to TRBD1. The germline gives CDR1 ENHRY, CDR2 SYGVKD. J was trimmed by 4 bases and V by 0 bases; bases with no gene match: 2. The length of the CDR3 is 15 residues. The CDR3 DNA reads TGTGCCATCAGTGAGTCGTGGACAGGGTACAATGAGCAGTTCTTC. Residues: CAISESWTGYNEQFF.

As for this clone: Germline is not matched at one junction end, which may reflect a read error. This rearrangement joins TRBV30 to TRBJ2-7, with a weak D call TRBD2 (5 bases). The CDR3 runs 13 residues. Germline V gene data show CDR1 as GTSNPN and CDR2 as SVGIG (reference sequence). CDR3 bases: TGTGCTTTTGGTACCGGAGGCTTTACGAGCAGTAACTTC. Protein product: CAFGTGGFTSSNF.

The chain carries TRBV5-1 and TRBJ2-2, with D perhaps matching TRBD1 or TRBD2 (5 bases each). The germline V gene has CDR1 SGHRS and CDR2 YFSETQ. CDR3 length: 16 amino acids. Trimming took off 2 bases at V and 6 bases at J, with 17 bases between the two ends. The CDR3 sequence: CASSLTLRGGPGELFF. The CDR3 DNA reads TGCGCCAGCAGCTTAACGCTTAGGGGCGGGCCCGGGGAGCTGTTTTTT.

This chain uses TRBV6-5 with TRBJ2-7; the D is unclear. The germline gives CDR1 MNHEY, CDR2 SVGAGI. V lost 4 bases and J 0 bases, leaving 7 bases between the germline ends. The CDR3 sequence is 13 residues long. The CDR3 DNA follows: TGTGCCAGCAGTTTCCGCAGCTCCTACGAGCAGTACTTC. This encodes CASSFRSSYEQYF.

The chain couples TRBV5-1 to TRBJ2-2; TRBD2 matches at 10 bases. Germline V gene lookup returns CDR1 SGHRS and CDR2 YFSETQ. With V trimmed by 4 bases and J by 3 bases, 3 bases remained unmatched. The CDR3 consists of 15 residues. CDR3: CASSGGTSDTGELFF. The CDR3 nucleotides read TGCGCCAGCAGCGGCGGGACTAGCGACACCGGGGAGCTGTTTTTT.

The chain uses TRBV15 and TRBJ1-1; D remains unclear. Germline V gene data show CDR1 as LNHNV and CDR2 as YYDKDF (reference sequence). The CDR3 runs to 13 residues. V was clipped by 5 bases and J by 1 base, with 8 bases between them. The chain's CDR3 is CATSQAPNTEAFF. DNA for the CDR3: TGTGCCACCAGCCAAGCACCGAACACTGAAGCTTTCTTT.

V usage is TRBV4-2 and J usage is TRBJ2-3; 10 positions match TRBD1. CDR3 length: 16 residues. V lost 0 bases, J lost 5 bases, and 5 bases stayed unmatched. Germline values: CDR1 LGHNA, CDR2 YNFKEQ. As DNA, the CDR3 is TGTGCCAGCAGCCAAGAAGAAGGACAGGGGGTAGATACGCAGTATTTT. This sequence encodes CASSQEEGQGVDTQYF.

The chain combines TRBV6-6 with TRBJ2-1; TRBD2 agrees at 14 bases. Unmatched junction bases numbered 4, after V lost 2 bases and J lost 10 bases. Germline V gene lookup returns CDR1 MNHNY and CDR2 SVGAGI (reference sequence). CDR3 length equals 15 residues. The CDR3 bases are TGTGCCAGCAGTTACCCGGGACTAGCGGGAGTAGAGCAGTTCTTC. This encodes CASSYPGLAGVEQFF.

This clone has just a few counts. The CDR3 DNA reads as TGTGCCAGCAGCTTGGACAGACTAGTAACCGGGGAGCTGTTTTTT. Translating it yields CASSLDRLVTGELFF. The chain carries TRBV7-9 and TRBJ2-2; D may be TRBD1 or TRBD2 (6 bases each). V gave up 3 bases and J gave up 5 bases, with 13 bases separating them. CDR3 length: 15 residues. Germline V gives CDR1 SEHNR, CDR2 FQNEAQ (reference sequence).

The chain employs TRBV6-1 and TRBJ1-5; 8 nucleotides match TRBD1. From germline, CDR1 is MNHNS and CDR2 SASEGT. V was pared by 7 bases and J by 7 bases, with 9 bases of the junction left unmatched. There are 14 residues in the CDR3. This chain's CDR3 is CASNDGQGYQPQHF. The DNA for the CDR3 is TGTGCCAGCAACGATGGACAGGGATACCAGCCCCAGCATTTT.

The chain couples TRBV6-5 to TRBJ2-5, with D possibly called TRBD1 or TRBD2 (5 bases each). From germline, CDR1 is MNHEY and CDR2 SVGAGI. Trimming left V 0 bases short and J 0 bases short, with 8 bases between. The CDR3 loop spans 15 amino acids. The CDR3 coding sequence is TGTGCCAGCAGTTACTCAAGGGGACACCAAGAGACCCAGTACTTC. This translates into CASSYSRGHQETQYF.

This clone was seen a handful of times. The rearrangement joins TRBV7-6 to TRBJ2-7; 8 nucleotides match TRBD1. V trimming: 5 bases; J trimming: 3 bases; junction bases outside the gene matches: 6. The CDR3 is 14 residues long. CDR1 and CDR2 from the germline V gene are SGHVS and FNYEAQ. This chain's CDR3 is CASSPRTGNYEQYF. CDR3 nucleotides: TGTGCCAGCAGCCCCCGGACAGGGAACTACGAGCAGTACTTC.

The chain has TRBV30 and TRBJ1-5; possibly TRBD1 for D (6 bases). The germline V gene has CDR1 GTSNPN and CDR2 SVGIG (reference sequence). With 2 bases removed from V and 7 bases from J, the gap between germline ends came to 15 bases. The CDR3 sequence is 14 residues long. CDR3 coding DNA: TGTGCCTGGAGTCAAGCAGGGGCCGGCCAGCCCCAGCATTTT. This translates into CAWSQAGAGQPQHF.

V usage is TRBV10-3 and J usage is TRBJ2-1; 10 bases are a match to TRBD2. Germline CDR1 ENHRY, CDR2 SYGVKD. The CDR3 length is 16 residues. V trimming: 5 bases; J trimming: 0 bases; junction bases outside the gene matches: 4. The DNA for the CDR3 is TGTGCCATCAGTCTAGCGGGAGTCAACTCCTACAATGAGCAGTTCTTC. Protein product: CAISLAGVNSYNEQFF.

J is TRBJ2-3 and V is TRBV30; unclear D gene. V was pared by 0 bases and J by 5 bases, with 9 bases between. The CDR3 is 13 amino acids. Germline CDR1 and CDR2: GTSNPN and SVGIG (reference sequence). The DNA for the CDR3 is TGTGCCTGGAGTGTCCCGGTGGGAGATACGCAGTATTTT. This codes for CAWSVPVGDTQYF.

The chain is built from TRBV19 and TRBJ1-5; TRBD1 agrees at 9 bases. Looked up from germline, CDR1 is LNHDA and CDR2 is SQIVND (reference sequence). Trimming cost V 7 bases and J 6 bases; bases outside gene matches: 16. The CDR3 totals 17 residues. The CDR3 reads CASTPASGQGAGQPQHF. The CDR3 nucleotides read TGTGCCAGTACCCCCGCCTCGGGACAGGGCGCGGGTCAGCCCCAGCATTTT.

The gene calls are TRBV29-1 and TRBJ2-5; 11 positions match TRBD2. Trimming cost V 3 bases and J 8 bases; bases outside gene matches: 8. Germline CDR1 SQVTM, CDR2 ANQGSEA. The CDR3 covers 14 residues. The CDR3 loop is CSVDLTSGVATQYF. CDR3 nucleotides: TGCAGCGTTGACTTGACTAGCGGGGTTGCAACCCAGTACTTC.

The sample holds a few counts of this clone. The V and J genes are TRBV7-8 and TRBJ1-4; D unresolved. CDR3 size: 14 residues. Germline V CDR1 and CDR2: SGHVS, FQNEAQ. V shed 4 bases and J shed 0 bases, with 6 bases lying between them. In nucleotides, the CDR3 is TGTGCCAGCAGCTCCGCATCAACTAATGAAAAACTGTTTTTT. It yields the protein CASSSASTNEKLFF.

The chain carries TRBV28 and TRBJ2-3; 7 bases are shared with TRBD1. Germline lookup yields CDR1 MDHEN and CDR2 SYDVKM. This CDR3 is 14 amino acids long. V dropped 4 bases and J dropped 2; count of bases not matched to a gene: 3. The CDR3 DNA is TGTGCCAGCAGTTGGACAGGATTCACAGATACGCAGTATTTT. Its protein product is CASSWTGFTDTQYF.

This clone has a single count. V usage is TRBV25-1 and J usage is TRBJ1-5, with a tentative D call TRBD1 (5 bases). The V end was cut by 5 bases, the J end by 4 bases, with 12 bases between. This CDR3 has 14 residues. The germline V gene has CDR1 MGHDK and CDR2 SYGVNS. Here the CDR3 reads CASSQGSGNQPQHF. The CDR3 DNA reads TGTGCCAGCAGTCAGGGTTCTGGGAATCAGCCCCAGCATTTT.

This clone was recorded a few times. The V gene is TRBV2, the J gene TRBJ1-4; 7 bases agree with TRBD1. This CDR3 spans 13 amino acids. Germline CDR1 SNHLY, CDR2 FYNNEI. V lost 5 bases and J lost 12; bases outside the gene matches: 9. CDR3 bases: TGTGCCAGCAGTCTTCCGACAGGGTTGCAACTGTTTTTT. Amino acids: CASSLPTGLQLFF.

This clone was observed a few times. V usage is TRBV5-6 and J usage is TRBJ2-7; D may be TRBD2 (5 bases). CDR3 length: 15 residues. CDR1 and CDR2 from the germline V gene are SGHDT and YYEEEE. Trimming took 3 bases from V and 2 from J, leaving 15 bases between them. The CDR3 here is CASSSLPGVAYEQYF. Here the CDR3 DNA reads TGTGCCAGCAGCTCCCTCCCCGGGGTGGCCTACGAGCAGTACTTC.

The CDR3 protein is CASAPSGVGGYTF. CDR3 in DNA: TGTGCCAGCGCCCCTTCAGGGGTTGGTGGCTACACCTTC. This chain uses TRBV19 with TRBJ1-2, with D possibly being TRBD1 (6 bases). CDR3 size: 13 residues. Trimming removed 9 bases at V and 7 bases at J, with 18 bases between. Germline V gene lookup returns CDR1 LNHDA and CDR2 SQIVND (reference sequence).

The chain carries TRBV29-1 and TRBJ2-1; 8 nucleotides agree with TRBD1. V gave up 1 base and J gave up 3 bases; unmatched junction bases: 11. CDR1 is SQVTM and CDR2 is ANQGSEA in the germline V gene. The CDR3 contains 17 residues. The CDR3 DNA sequence: TGCAGCGTTGAAGTAATGGCGGCAGGGGGCGGCTACAATGAGCAGTTCTTC. It yields the protein CSVEVMAAGGGYNEQFF.

V is TRBV10-3 and J is TRBJ2-5; 9 bases map to TRBD1. V shed 9 bases and J 2 bases; nucleotides not matched to a gene: 4. This CDR3 spans 13 amino acids. CDR1 ENHRY and CDR2 SYGVKD come from the germline V gene. For the CDR3, the DNA is TGTGCCATGGGACAGGGATCTCAAGAGACCCAGTACTTC. Translation gives CAMGQGSQETQYF.

The chain combines TRBV4-1 with TRBJ2-4; 8 nucleotides line up with TRBD2. The CDR3 is made up of 17 amino acids. Trimming took 0 bases from V and 2 from J; bases not matched to a gene: 6. The V gene's germline CDR1 is MGHRA and CDR2 YSYEKL. For the CDR3, the DNA is TGCGCCAGCAGCCAAGATCCCGGGAGGGGGACCAAAAACATTCAGTACTTC. Protein product: CASSQDPGRGTKNIQYF.